The 14 T cell receptor beta chains in this list originate from one sample, sequenced in a study of cytomegalovirus exposure and HLA in healthy donors. PCR employed 60 Vbeta and 13 Jbeta primers. The table came from immunoSEQ multiplex PCR; TCRdb's copy has only in-frame clones and leaves some out. The table records about 180,000 clones, approximately 79% of them present only once. Input material: PBMCs. These receptors all come from a woman in her thirties or forties in good health and CMV-seronegative.

The chain links TRBV2 to TRBJ2-1; 9 bases match TRBD2. Per germline, CDR1 SNHLY and CDR2 FYNNEI. After removal of 8 bases from V and 16 bases from J, the junction contained 12 bases not matched to a gene. The CDR3 sequence is 12 residues long. CDR3 amino acids: CASGNLAGSQFF. The CDR3, as DNA: TGTGCCAGCGGAAATCTAGCGGGGTCCCAATTCTTC.

The table lists this clone with a few counts. This chain uses TRBV6-5 with TRBJ1-2; 7 bases align to TRBD1. Germline lookup yields CDR1 MNHEY and CDR2 SVGAGI. The CDR3 extends over 14 amino acids. With V trimmed by 6 bases and J by 4 bases, 8 bases remained unmatched. The CDR3 here is CASSITGVGYGYTF. In DNA form, the CDR3 reads TGTGCCAGCAGCATTACAGGGGTTGGCTATGGCTACACCTTC.

The V and J genes are TRBV5-1 and TRBJ2-6; 8 nucleotides agree with TRBD1. The CDR3 loop spans 18 amino acids. CDR1 SGHRS and CDR2 YFSETQ come from the germline V gene. V dropped 0 bases and J dropped 3; count of bases not matched to a gene: 8. CDR3 sequence (DNA): TGCGCCAGCAGCTTGGTGGGACAGGCATCGCTTGGGGCCAACGTCCTGACTTTC. This gives the protein CASSLVGQASLGANVLTF.

Concerning this clone: Other DNA sequences in the same sample also yield this CDR3. The genes are TRBV5-1 and TRBJ2-7; TRBD1 matches 9 bases. Germline-derived CDR1 and CDR2 are SGHRS and YFSETQ. V was clipped by 4 bases and J by 1 base; unmatched bases: 3. The CDR3 runs to 14 residues. CDR3 nucleotides: TGCGCCAGCAGCCCGGGACAGGGTTCCTACGAGCAGTACTTC. As protein: CASSPGQGSYEQYF.

This clone was detected only a few times. One end of the junction does not line up with germline, which may come from a read error. The rearrangement uses TRBV7-7 and TRBJ2-5; TRBD2 might be the D (5 bases). Germline CDR1 and CDR2: SSHAT and FNYEAQ (reference sequence). This CDR3 has 14 amino acids. The CDR3 sequence is CASSLIAFQETQYF. The CDR3 DNA reads TGTGCTAGCAGCTTGATAGCGTTCCAAGAGACCCAGTACTTC. Looking up the rest from reference TRBV7-7 and TRBJ2-5 gives the full variable domain: GAGVSQSPRYKVTKRGQDVTLRCDPISSHATLYWYQQALGQGPEFLTYFNYEAQPDKSGLPSDRFSAERPEGSISTLTIQRTEQRDSAMYRCASSLIAFQETQYFGPGTRLLVL.

V and J are TRBV28 and TRBJ1-5, with a possible D match to TRBD1 (5 bases). The CDR3 totals 18 residues. V was trimmed by 1 base and J by 5 bases, leaving 21 bases between them. Germline assignment: CDR1 MDHEN and CDR2 SYDVKM. The CDR3 protein is CASSLSAGLGSIDQPQHF. Here the CDR3 DNA reads TGTGCCAGCAGTTTATCGGCGGGACTTGGTAGTATCGATCAGCCCCAGCATTTT.

CDR3 sequence reads: CACFVGRTGGTYEQYF. The CDR3 nucleotides read TGTGCCTGTTTCGTCGGTAGGACAGGGGGCACTTACGAGCAGTACTTC. The chain recombines TRBV30 with TRBJ2-5; 11 nucleotides agree with TRBD1. TRBJ2-7 explains the end of the DNA better; the J call may be wrong. This CDR3 has 16 amino acids. The germline V gene encodes CDR1 GTSNPN and CDR2 SVGIG (reference sequence).

The V gene is TRBV28, the J gene TRBJ2-3, with 9 bases aligning to TRBD1. V shed 3 bases, J shed 2 bases, and the junction held 12 bases outside the gene matches. The CDR3 contains 18 residues. CDR1 is MDHEN and CDR2 is SYDVKM in the germline V gene. For the CDR3, the DNA is TGTGCCAGCAGTTTCGGGACAGGGTTTTTTGGTTACACAGATACGCAGTATTTT. Translating it yields CASSFGTGFFGYTDTQYF.

The V and J genes are TRBV5-4 and TRBJ2-3, with TRBD2 identical over 10 bases. Trimming cost V 3 bases and J 6 bases; bases outside gene matches: 7. CDR1 and CDR2 (germline): SGHNT, YYREEE (reference sequence). The CDR3 length is 15 residues. Here the CDR3 reads CASSSQRGGGDTQYF. The CDR3 nucleotides are TGTGCCAGCAGCTCCCAGCGGGGGGGAGGGGATACGCAGTATTTT.

CDR3 DNA sequence: TGTGCCAGCTCACCGCGGAATGACTATGGCTACACCTTC. It codes for CASSPRNDYGYTF. The chain joins TRBV18 to TRBJ1-2; D unclear. CDR3 length equals 13 residues. The V gene's germline CDR1 is KGHSH and CDR2 LQKENI. Trimming shortened V by 3 bases and J by 3 bases, and 8 bases separated the two germline ends. The variable domain in full, with the rest retrieved from reference TRBV18 and TRBJ1-2, is NAGVMQNPRHLVRRRGQEARLRCSPMKGHSHVYWYRQLPEEGLKFMVYLQKENIIDESGMPKERFSAEFPKEGPSILRIQQVVRGDSAAYFCASSPRNDYGYTFGSGTRLTVV.

The rearrangement joins TRBV28 to TRBJ2-7; D is ambiguous. Trimming stripped 5 bases from V and 4 bases from J, with 9 bases between. The CDR3 spans 12 residues. CDR1 is MDHEN and CDR2 is SYDVKM in the germline V gene. The CDR3 DNA is TGTGCCAGCAGTATACAGAGATACGAGCAGTACTTC. This sequence encodes CASSIQRYEQYF.

The chain employs TRBV13 and TRBJ1-1; D not certain. V was cut by 11 bases and J by 0 bases, with 13 bases left in between. The CDR3 spans 13 residues. Germline V gene lookup returns CDR1 PRHDT and CDR2 FYEKMQ (reference sequence). This CDR3 is CAAGVGMNTEAFF. The CDR3 DNA reads TGTGCCGCCGGGGTGGGGATGAACACTGAAGCTTTCTTT. The whole variable domain, remainder taken from reference TRBV13 and TRBJ1-1, is AAGVIQSPRHLIKEKRETATLKCYPIPRHDTVYWYQQGPGQDPQFLISFYEKMQSDKGSIPDRFSAQQFSDYHSELNMSSLELGDSALYFCAAGVGMNTEAFFGQGTRLTVV.

The chain has TRBV11-3 and TRBJ1-6; 7 bases are shared with TRBD1. The trim removed 4 bases at V and 3 bases at J, leaving 3 bases unmatched. CDR1 is SGHNT and CDR2 is YENEEA in the germline V gene. The CDR3 contains 15 residues. The CDR3 here is CASSSGDSYNSPLHF. The CDR3 nucleotides are TGTGCCAGCAGCTCGGGGGACAGCTATAATTCACCCCTCCACTTT.

V is TRBV30 and J is TRBJ2-2; no reliable D call. Germline V gene sequence: CDR1 GTSNPN, CDR2 SVGIG (reference sequence). There are 14 residues in the CDR3. V was pared by 0 bases and J by 1 base, with 6 bases between. The CDR3 spells CAWSVLLNTGELFF. The DNA of the CDR3 is TGTGCCTGGAGTGTCCTTTTGAACACCGGGGAGCTGTTTTTT.